A selection of T cell receptor beta chains follows, all from one sample in a study of OX40 agonist ivuxolimab in advanced cancers. This table comes from immunoSEQ multiplex PCR, and its TCRdb copy is limited to in-frame clones, with some not included. Here the sample spans around 95,000 clones, approximately 89% being singletons. Sequencing used CD4+ or CD8+ T cells sorted from blood, obtained in a trial of the OX40 agonist ivuxolimab. Receptor source: an adult with an advanced solid tumor such as melanoma, head and neck, liver or kidney cancer. Each CDR3 is given with its conserved first and last residue. Each record gives: J gene, clone size, D gene, V gene, CDR3 length, CDR3 DNA, CDR3 protein. D genes are given only for firm matches. Not all rows give a size; the values are once, few, many and, for expanded clones, a class.

>TRBJ1-3|few|-|TRBV5-1|13
TGCGCCAGCATGGAACAGGGAGGAAACACCATATATTTT
CASMEQGGNTIYF
>TRBJ2-2|-|-|TRBV6-5|13
TGTGCCAGCAAAAGGCCGAGCTCCGGGGAGCTGTTTTTT
CASKRPSSGELFF
>TRBJ2-7|-|-|TRBV7-8|14
TGTGCCAGCTCTCCCCTAGCGCACACCTACGAGCAGTACTTC
CASSPLAHTYEQYF
>TRBJ2-7|-|-|TRBV7-8|12
TGTGCCAGCTCCCCGGAGTATTACGAGCAGTACTTC
CASSPEYYEQYF
>TRBJ2-1|-|-|TRBV9|16
TGTGCCAGCAGCGTAGACTTAGGACCGTCAAGCAATGAGCAGTTCTTC
CASSVDLGPSSNEQFF
>TRBJ1-3|-|-|TRBV5-1|14
TGCGCCAGCAGCTTGACCAGTATCGGAAACACCATATATTTT
CASSLTSIGNTIYF
>TRBJ1-1|-|-|TRBV19|15
TGTGCCAGTAGAGACGGAGGATTTGCGAACACTGAAGCTTTCTTT
CASRDGGFANTEAFF
>TRBJ2-3|once|TRBD2|TRBV29-1|11
TGCAGCGGAACTAGCGCAGATACGCAGTATTTT
CSGTSADTQYF
>TRBJ2-7|-|-|TRBV11-2|14
TGTGCCAGCAGCTTAGACGGCGCGACGTACGAGCAGTACTTC
CASSLDGATYEQYF
>TRBJ2-3|-|-|TRBV5-1|15
TGCGCCAGCACAACGGCAGGGAGGCCCGCAGATACGCAGTATTTT
CASTTAGRPADTQYF
>TRBJ2-4|-|-|TRBV5-1|14
TGCGCCAGCAGCTTGGATAGGGGCGCGAACATTCAGTACTTC
CASSLDRGANIQYF
>TRBJ2-2|-|-|TRBV19|13
TGTGCCAGTGGCCAGCGTTTCGCCGGGGAGCTGTTTTTT
CASGQRFAGELFF
>TRBJ2-5|once|-|TRBV19|15
TGTGCCAGTAGTATAGACCGGGTCGGTCAAGAGACCCAGTACTTC
CASSIDRVGQETQYF
>TRBJ1-5|few|-|TRBV19|15
TGTGCCAGTAGTATAGAATGGGGTAACAATCAGCCCCAGCATTTT
CASSIEWGNNQPQHF
>TRBJ1-1|-|TRBD1|TRBV11-2|13
TGTGCCAGCAGCTCCAGGGGGAAGTCTGAAGCTTTCTTT
CASSSRGKSEAFF
>TRBJ2-1|once|-|TRBV20-1|11
TGCAGCCAAAGAGGCCACAATGAGCAGTTCTTC
CSQRGHNEQFF
>TRBJ2-7|once|TRBD1|TRBV18|11
TGTGCCAGCTCACCGGACAGGAGACAGTACTTC
CASSPDRRQYF
>TRBJ2-5|-|-|TRBV6-1|12
TGTGCCAGCAGTGAAGGGGGTGAGACCCAGTACTTC
CASSEGGETQYF
>TRBJ2-7|-|-|TRBV27|15
TGTGCCAGCAGTCCCCACCCGCAGGGAACCTACGAGCAGTACTTC
CASSPHPQGTYEQYF
>TRBJ2-3|-|TRBD2|TRBV7-9|15
TGTGCCAGCAGCTTAGGACTAGCGGGACCAGATACGCAGTATTTT
CASSLGLAGPDTQYF
>TRBJ2-7|once|TRBD2|TRBV19|14
TGTGCCAGTAGTAGGACTAGCGGGGGGCGAGAGCAGTACTTC
CASSRTSGGREQYF
>TRBJ2-4|-|-|TRBV30|11
TGTGCCTGGAGTGACCTAAACATTCAGTACTTC
CAWSDLNIQYF
>TRBJ1-3|-|-|TRBV7-2|14
TGTGCCAGCAGCTTAGGGGGTAATGGAAACACCATATATTTT
CASSLGGNGNTIYF
>TRBJ1-1|-|-|TRBV16|13
TGTGCCAGCAGCCAATCGTGGCAGGTTGAAGCTTTCTTT
CASSQSWQVEAFF
>TRBJ1-1|-|-|TRBV6-5|13
TGTGCCAGCACGCGCGGCAGGAACACTGAAGCTTTCTTT
CASTRGRNTEAFF
>TRBJ1-2|-|TRBD1|TRBV5-1|15
TGCGCCAGCAGCGAAGGGACAGGCGCTAACTATGGCTACACCTTC
CASSEGTGANYGYTF
>TRBJ2-3|-|TRBD1|TRBV19|15
TGTGCCAGTAGCCCCCGGGGACAGGGGCGACATACGCAGTATTTT
CASSPRGQGRHTQYF
>TRBJ2-3|-|-|TRBV11-2|15
TGTGCCAGCAGCTTAGATCGACCGCGCACAGATACGCAGTATTTT
CASSLDRPRTDTQYF
>TRBJ2-5|-|TRBD2|TRBV4-2|15
TGTGCCAGCAGCCAAGACGGGAGGGCACGGGAGACCCAGTACTTC
CASSQDGRARETQYF
>TRBJ1-2|-|-|TRBV5-1|15
TGCGCCAGCAGCTTGGCGGCTAATTTAAACTATGGCTACACCTTC
CASSLAANLNYGYTF
>TRBJ1-3|-|TRBD1|TRBV7-2|17
TGTGCCAGCAGCCAAAGATCCGGGACAGGGGCTGGAAACACCATATATTTT
CASSQRSGTGAGNTIYF
>TRBJ1-6|-|-|TRBV27|13
TGTGCCAGCAGTTTTCTGGGGGATTCACCCCTCCACTTT
CASSFLGDSPLHF
>TRBJ2-4|-|-|TRBV6-6|16
TGTGCCAGCAGTTACTCACGTGGGCGGGCCAAAAACATTCAGTACTTC
CASSYSRGRAKNIQYF
>TRBJ1-5|-|-|TRBV6-1|14
TGTGCCAGCAGCGAACAGTATAGCAATCAGCCCCAGCATTTT
CASSEQYSNQPQHF
>TRBJ1-2|-|-|TRBV11-2|15
TGTGCCAGCAGCTTAGCCCCACTTACGTCCTATGGCTACACCTTC
CASSLAPLTSYGYTF
>TRBJ2-1|-|-|TRBV7-9|17
TGTGCCAGCAGCTCTGTTATGGCGAGAAGGGGTCACAATGAGCAGTTCTTC
CASSSVMARRGHNEQFF
>TRBJ2-3|-|-|TRBV16|12
TGTGCCAGCAGCCAATCGTCAGATACGCAGTATTTT
CASSQSSDTQYF
>TRBJ2-7|-|TRBD1|TRBV27|13
TGTGCCAGCAGGGGACAGGGGGCTTGGGAGCAGTACTTC
CASRGQGAWEQYF